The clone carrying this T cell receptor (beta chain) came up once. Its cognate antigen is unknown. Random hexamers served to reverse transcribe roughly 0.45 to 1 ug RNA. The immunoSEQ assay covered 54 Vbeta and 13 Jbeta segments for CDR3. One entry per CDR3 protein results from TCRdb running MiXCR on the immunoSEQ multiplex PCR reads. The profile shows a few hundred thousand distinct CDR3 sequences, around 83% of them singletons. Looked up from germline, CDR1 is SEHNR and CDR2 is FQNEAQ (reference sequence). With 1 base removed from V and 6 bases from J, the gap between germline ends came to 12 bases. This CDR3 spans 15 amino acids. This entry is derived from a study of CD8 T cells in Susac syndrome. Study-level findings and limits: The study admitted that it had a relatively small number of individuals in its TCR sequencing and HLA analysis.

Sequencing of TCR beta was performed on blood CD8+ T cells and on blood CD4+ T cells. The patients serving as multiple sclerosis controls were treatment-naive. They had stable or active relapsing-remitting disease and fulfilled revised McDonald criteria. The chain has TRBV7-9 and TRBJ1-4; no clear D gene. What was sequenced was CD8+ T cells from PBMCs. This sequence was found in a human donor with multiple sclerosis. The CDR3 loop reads CASSLEAEEDEKLFF. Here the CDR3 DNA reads TGTGCCAGCAGCTTAGAGGCAGAAGAGGATGAAAAACTGTTTTTT.